These 10 T cell receptor beta chains came from one sample sequenced in a study of glioma-infiltrating T cells after dendritic cell vaccination. Clones were sequenced by immunoSEQ multiplex PCR, and TCRdb holds only the in-frame ones, with some missing. The sample holds 110,000 or so clones, nearly 90% seen once. Specified time point: after dendritic cell vaccination, including at tumor progression/relapse. Sequencing was performed on blood, taken after dendritic cell vaccination. These receptors originate from a human donor with glioblastoma.

This clone was found a few times. A read error may account for a junction end that differs from germline. Distinct nucleotide sequences in the sample also encode this CDR3. V usage is TRBV6-5 and J usage is TRBJ1-6; D not certain. The CDR3 is 15 residues long. Per the germline V gene, CDR1 is MNHEY and CDR2 is SVGAGI. Written as DNA, the CDR3 is TGTGCCAGCAGTACCGGTTTGTCCTATAATTCCCCCCTCCACTTT. It is translated as CASSTGLSYNSPLHF.

V usage is TRBV2 and J usage is TRBJ2-2; 8 positions agree with TRBD1. J was trimmed by 0 bases and V by 7 bases; bases with no gene match: 4. CDR3 length equals 15 residues. In germline, CDR1 is SNHLY, CDR2 FYNNEI. CDR3 sequence reads: CASTGDRTNTGELFF. For the CDR3, the DNA is TGTGCCAGCACCGGGGACAGGACGAACACCGGGGAGCTGTTTTTT.

The chain links TRBV5-1 to TRBJ2-1; D call uncertain. Trimming removed 1 base at V and 4 bases at J, with 6 bases between. The CDR3 is 13 amino acids. Per germline, CDR1 SGHRS and CDR2 YFSETQ. CDR3 protein: CASSLNQYNEQFF. The CDR3 coding sequence is TGCGCCAGCAGCTTGAATCAGTACAATGAGCAGTTCTTC.

The CDR3 coding sequence is TGCGCCAGCAGCCAAGAGTGGACTAGCGGGCTCACAGATACGCAGTATTTT. Amino acids: CASSQEWTSGLTDTQYF. The rearrangement joins TRBV4-1 to TRBJ2-3, with 11 nucleotides matching TRBD2. Germline CDR1 is MGHRA and CDR2 is YSYEKL. V shed 0 bases, J shed 2 bases, and the junction held 4 bases outside the gene matches. This CDR3 contains 17 residues.

The chain recombines TRBV5-1 with TRBJ1-1, with D possibly being TRBD1 (6 bases). Germline-derived CDR1 and CDR2 are SGHRS and YFSETQ. V was pared by 3 bases and J by 7 bases, with 16 bases between. There are 14 residues in the CDR3. The CDR3 DNA reads as TGCGCCAGCAGCTGGGGGACACAAGGAGGTGAAGCTTTCTTT. Encoded protein: CASSWGTQGGEAFF.

Points on this clone: The junction shows a germline mismatch at one end, possibly a read error. The sample contains more than one DNA sequence encoding this CDR3. The chain carries TRBV4-1 and TRBJ2-1; 12 nucleotides line up with TRBD2. The CDR3 is 16 amino acids. Germline-derived CDR1 and CDR2 are MGHRA and YSYEKL. DNA of the CDR3: TGTGCCAGCAGCCAATCTAGCGGGGGGGATTACAATGAGCAGTTCTTC. Protein product: CASSQSSGGDYNEQFF.

The rearrangement joins TRBV30 to TRBJ2-2, with 9 bases fitting TRBD1. The CDR3 runs 16 residues. Germline assignment: CDR1 GTSNPN and CDR2 SVGIG (reference sequence). V shed 3 bases and J 7 bases; nucleotides not matched to a gene: 12. DNA of the CDR3: TGTGCCTGGAGGCAACAGGGACAGGGATTCTACGGGGAGCTGTTTTTT. This translates into CAWRQQGQGFYGELFF.

The V gene is TRBV6-1, the J gene TRBJ1-5; 8 bases line up with TRBD1. CDR1 is MNHNS and CDR2 is SASEGT in the germline V gene. J gave up 5 bases and V 2 bases, and 5 bases lay outside the gene matches. The CDR3 is 15 residues long. The CDR3 reads CASSERDRSYQPQHF. Here the CDR3 DNA reads TGTGCCAGCAGTGAACGGGACAGGTCCTATCAGCCCCAGCATTTT.

This clone was observed a handful of times. This CDR3 reads CAILGGPSSYNEQFF. CDR3 sequence (DNA): TGTGCCATCCTCGGGGGACCCAGCTCCTACAATGAGCAGTTCTTC. V is TRBV2 and J is TRBJ2-1, with D maybe TRBD2 (6 bases). Germline V gene sequence: CDR1 SNHLY, CDR2 FYNNEI. The CDR3 sequence is 15 residues long. V was trimmed by 10 bases and J by 0 bases, leaving 16 bases between them.

The rearrangement uses TRBV27 and TRBJ2-1, with D tentatively TRBD2 (6 bases). CDR1 is MNHEY, CDR2 SMNVEV, per germline (reference sequence). The V end was cut by 6 bases, the J end by 6 bases, with 15 bases between. The CDR3 runs 14 residues. This CDR3 is CASRPGLGGNEQFF. CDR3 bases: TGTGCCAGCAGGCCGGGACTTGGGGGCAATGAGCAGTTCTTC.